These 3 T cell receptor beta chains originate from one sample sequenced in a study of memory CD4+ T cells and cytomegalovirus serostatus. Single viable CD3+CD4+CD8-CD45RO+ cells were sorted as the memory CD4+ T cells. The assay was immunoSEQ multiplex PCR, and TCRdb's table has in-frame clones only and misses some. The sample yields 55,000 to 65,000 clones, roughly three quarters seen once. Specimen: memory CD4+ T cells from blood. Every receptor here comes from an adult in good health and CMV-seronegative.

V usage is TRBV12-5 and J usage is TRBJ1-1, with TRBD1 as a possible D gene (5 bases). Per the germline V gene, CDR1 is LGHNT and CDR2 is FRNRAP. The V end lost 2 bases, the J end lost 10 bases, and 20 bases lay between the germline ends. CDR3 size: 15 residues. The CDR3 region is CASGLFNSGTLGAFF. The DNA for the CDR3 is TGTGCTAGTGGTTTGTTTAATTCCGGGACCCTGGGAGCTTTCTTT.

V is TRBV6-5 and J is TRBJ2-1; 8 nucleotides agree with TRBD1. The V gene end was trimmed by 2 bases and the J gene end by 4 bases; junction bases not matched to a gene: 7. The CDR3 contains 16 residues. Germline CDR1 is MNHEY and CDR2 is SVGAGI. CDR3 DNA: TGTGCCAGCAGTTACGTTCCCAGGGGGCGATACAATGAGCAGTTCTTC. It yields the protein CASSYVPRGRYNEQFF.

V and J are TRBV27 and TRBJ1-6; D uncertain. CDR1 is MNHEY, CDR2 SMNVEV, per germline (reference sequence). The V gene lost 4 bases and the J gene lost 8 bases, with 12 bases spanning the gap. The CDR3 spans 14 residues. DNA of the CDR3: TGTGCCAGCAGTTCCCCTGAACTGGATTCACCCCTCCACTTT. It encodes CASSSPELDSPLHF.